This T cell receptor beta chain was retrieved from a study of cytomegalovirus exposure and HLA in healthy donors. The PCR employed 60 Vbeta primers together with 13 Jbeta primers. Measured with immunoSEQ multiplex PCR; TCRdb has only the in-frame clones, and not every one. The data contain 100,000 or so clones, over 75% of them singletons. Findings and caveats of the study: The study recorded 150 to 200 TCR beta chains that were cytomegalovirus-associated. For cytomegalovirus status, the classifier reportedly gave diagnoses with high specificity and sensitivity.

As for this clone: Its antigen remains unidentified.

The germline V and J ends were trimmed by 3 bases and 4 bases, with 8 bases remaining between them. CDR3 length equals 13 residues. CDR1 is SNHLY and CDR2 is FYNNEI in the germline V gene. The sample consisted of PBMCs. The receptor's source is a man in his thirties or forties in good health and CMV-seropositive. The chain combines TRBV2 with TRBJ2-3, with D possibly TRBD1 on 5 matching bases. The CDR3 reads CASSDDRADTQYF. The CDR3 nucleotides read TGTGCCAGCAGTGACGACAGAGCAGATACGCAGTATTTT. The full variable domain, rest sourced from reference TRBV2 and TRBJ2-3, is EPEVTQTPSHQVTQMGQEVILRCVPISNHLYFYWYRQILGQKVEFLVSFYNNEISEKSEIFDDQFSVERPDGSNFTLKIRSTKLEDSAMYFCASSDDRADTQYFGPGTRLTVL.